A single sample is the source of the 20 T cell receptor beta chains below, sequenced in a study of T cell changes during pregnancy in multiple sclerosis. Method: immunoSEQ multiplex PCR; TCRdb's copy keeps in-frame clones and lacks some. The sample has tens of thousands of clones; roughly 92% are singletons. The source material was peripheral blood, sampled in the third trimester of pregnancy. Receptors originate from a female donor in good health, enrolled as a control in a pregnancy study.

V gene TRBV23-1 combines with J gene TRBJ1-2; 8 bases agree with TRBD1. TRBV23-1 is classed as an ORF, of uncertain function. Trimming cost V 3 bases and J 2 bases; bases outside gene matches: 5. The CDR3 is made up of 15 amino acids. This CDR3 is CASSHPDRGNYGYTF. The DNA for the CDR3 is TGCGCCAGCAGTCACCCCGACAGGGGCAACTATGGCTACACCTTC.

The table lists this clone with a few counts. The J gene is TRBJ1-6, the V gene TRBV9; D call uncertain. Trimming pared 2 bases from V and 8 bases from J, leaving 11 bases between. Germline V gene lookup returns CDR1 SGDLS and CDR2 YYNGEE. CDR3 length: 14 residues. The CDR3 sequence: CASSVRGPDSPLHF. The CDR3 region has the DNA TGTGCCAGCAGCGTCAGAGGGCCGGATTCACCCCTCCACTTT. Full variable domain (outside the CDR3, taken from reference TRBV9 and TRBJ1-6): DSGVTQTPKHLITATGQRVTLRCSPRSGDLSVYWYQQSLDQGLQFLIQYYNGEERAKGNILERFSAQQFPDLHSELNLSSLELGDSALYFCASSVRGPDSPLHFGNGTRLTVT.

This chain connects TRBV28 to TRBJ1-4; tentatively, D is TRBD1 (5 bases). Germline V gene sequence: CDR1 MDHEN, CDR2 SYDVKM. Trimming stripped 6 bases from V and 6 bases from J, with 20 bases between. The CDR3 totals 16 residues. The DNA of the CDR3 is TGTGCCAGCAGGAGGGGACGGGGGACCAAATATGAAAAACTGTTTTTT. Its translation: CASRRGRGTKYEKLFF. Drawing the rest from reference TRBV28 and TRBJ1-4, the complete variable domain is DVKVTQSSRYLVKRTGEKVFLECVQDMDHENMFWYRQDPGLGLRLIYFSYDVKMKEKGDIPEGYSVSREKKERFSLILESASTNQTSMYLCASRRGRGTKYEKLFFGSGTQLSVL.

The V call is TRBV10-1, the J call TRBJ2-5; TRBD2 matches at 15 bases. Germline CDR1 and CDR2: WNHNN and SYGVQD (reference sequence). The J segment lost 5 bases and the V segment lost 7 bases, leaving 8 bases of the junction unmatched. The CDR3 is 16 amino acids. CDR3 region: CASTRTSGRARETQYF. DNA for the CDR3: TGCGCCAGCACTAGGACTAGCGGGAGGGCACGGGAGACCCAGTACTTC.

The chain combines TRBV19 with TRBJ1-1; no clear D. The CDR3 extends over 17 amino acids. Per germline, CDR1 LNHDA and CDR2 SQIVND (reference sequence). Trimming cost V 3 bases and J 3 bases, with 20 bases left between them. The CDR3 loop is CASSIAAPFTVYTEAFF. CDR3 sequence (DNA): TGTGCCAGTAGTATTGCGGCGCCCTTCACCGTGTACACTGAAGCTTTCTTT.

The rearrangement uses TRBV5-1 and TRBJ1-2; a possible D gene is TRBD1 (6 bases). Germline V gene sequence: CDR1 SGHRS, CDR2 YFSETQ. The CDR3 has 17 amino acids. V lost 0 bases and J lost 1, with 16 bases in between. The CDR3 sequence: CASSLAKDSLLNYGYTF. For the CDR3, the DNA is TGCGCCAGCAGCTTGGCCAAGGACAGCCTACTTAACTATGGCTACACCTTC.

The CDR3 bases are TGTGCCAGCAGTTTACGGACAGGGGGTACTGAAGCTTTCTTT. This gives the protein CASSLRTGGTEAFF. The chain couples TRBV28 to TRBJ1-1; 10 bases map to TRBD1. The CDR3 spans 14 residues. Trimming at V came to 2 bases and at J to 5 bases, leaving 2 bases not matched to a gene. Germline CDR1 is MDHEN and CDR2 is SYDVKM.

The chain carries TRBV11-2 and TRBJ1-6; 9 bases are a match to TRBD1. The CDR3 loop spans 17 amino acids. V was clipped by 3 bases and J by 7 bases; unmatched bases: 10. Germline V gene sequence: CDR1 SGHAT, CDR2 FQNNGV. For the CDR3, the DNA is TGTGCCAGCAGCTTCCAAGTTTCCGGGACAGGGAATTCACCCCTCCACTTT. This codes for CASSFQVSGTGNSPLHF.

The chain recombines TRBV20-1 with TRBJ2-1; no definite D call. From germline, CDR1 is DFQATT and CDR2 SNEGSKA (reference sequence). V was clipped by 2 bases and J by 8 bases, with 4 bases between them. This CDR3 has 10 amino acids. This CDR3 is CSARRDEQFF. CDR3 DNA sequence: TGCAGTGCTAGACGAGATGAGCAGTTCTTC.

In its sample, this clone was seen a few times. The rearrangement links TRBV6-6 to TRBJ1-5, with D perhaps matching TRBD1 (6 bases). The CDR3 contains 15 residues. Per germline, CDR1 MNHNY and CDR2 SVGAGI (reference sequence). The V gene lost 7 bases and the J gene lost 0 bases, with 13 bases spanning the gap. CDR3 DNA: TGTGCCAGCACCCCCAGGACAGATAGCAATCAGCCCCAGCATTTT. Translating it yields CASTPRTDSNQPQHF.

This chain links TRBV7-8 with TRBJ1-1; D is ambiguous. Germline CDR1 and CDR2: SGHVS and FQNEAQ. The CDR3 loop spans 13 amino acids. Trimming stripped 6 bases from V and 0 bases from J, with 8 bases between. The CDR3: CASSTLVNTEAFF. CDR3 nucleotides: TGTGCCAGCAGTACTCTTGTGAACACTGAAGCTTTCTTT.

This clone was found once. This chain joins TRBV5-1 and TRBJ2-7; TRBD2 agrees at 11 bases. In germline, CDR1 is SGHRS, CDR2 YFSETQ. Trimming took 7 bases from V and 3 from J; bases not matched to a gene: 6. The CDR3 runs to 14 residues. CDR3 amino acids: CASQAGTSGYEQYF. CDR3 DNA: TGCGCCAGCCAAGCCGGGACTAGCGGCTACGAGCAGTACTTC.

The CDR3 loop is CASSFTLAGPYNEQFF. CDR3 bases: TGTGCCAGCAGCTTTACACTAGCGGGGCCTTACAATGAGCAGTTCTTC. This chain connects TRBV7-9 to TRBJ2-1, with 10 bases matching TRBD2. The CDR3 spans 16 residues. CDR1 is SEHNR, CDR2 FQNEAQ, per germline (reference sequence). The V and J ends lost 3 bases and 4 bases, in that order; junction bases with no gene match: 6.

The chain uses TRBV6-1 and TRBJ1-1; D is unresolved. The germline V and J ends were trimmed by 6 bases and 7 bases, with 15 bases remaining between them. Germline V CDR1 and CDR2: MNHNS, SASEGT. The CDR3 is made up of 13 amino acids. The CDR3 coding sequence is TGTGCCAGCAGCGGTATTATCCTCGTTGAAGCTTTCTTT. Its protein product is CASSGIILVEAFF.

The CDR3 sequence: CATSRVAGVFIRNEKLFF. The DNA of the CDR3 is TGTGCCACCAGCAGAGTGGCAGGGGTCTTCATTCGTAATGAAAAACTGTTTTTT. V is TRBV15 and J is TRBJ1-4; D perhaps matches TRBD1 (6 bases). The V gene's germline CDR1 is LNHNV and CDR2 YYDKDF (reference sequence). The CDR3 contains 18 residues. Deletions cut 1 base from V and 4 bases from J, with 19 bases between. The variable domain in full, with the rest retrieved from reference TRBV15 and TRBJ1-4, is DAMVIQNPRYQVTQFGKPVTLSCSQTLNHNVMYWYQQKSSQAPKLLFHYYDKDFNNEADTPDNFQSRRPNTSFCFLDIRSPGLGDTAMYLCATSRVAGVFIRNEKLFFGSGTQLSVL.

This chain uses TRBV7-6 with TRBJ2-5; no clear D gene. CDR1 and CDR2 from the germline V gene are SGHVS and FNYEAQ. The length of the CDR3 is 12 residues. V was shortened by 3 bases and J by 4 bases, with 6 bases between the two germline ends. The CDR3 here is CASSLQSETQYF. CDR3 coding DNA: TGTGCCAGCAGCTTGCAGTCAGAGACCCAGTACTTC.

The chain recombines TRBV11-1 with TRBJ2-2, with D unclear. CDR1 and CDR2 (germline): SGHAT, FQDESV (reference sequence). The CDR3 is made up of 13 amino acids. Trimming took off 4 bases at V and 5 bases at J, with 8 bases between the two ends. CDR3 DNA sequence: TGTGCCAGCAGCTCCCGTAGAACCGGGGAGCTGTTTTTT. This gives the protein CASSSRRTGELFF.

This sequence joins TRBV7-9 and TRBJ2-4; D unresolved. The ends were cut back, 4 bases at V and 3 bases at J, with 10 bases in the middle. The germline V gene encodes CDR1 SEHNR and CDR2 FQNEAQ (reference sequence). The CDR3 totals 14 residues. DNA of the CDR3: TGTGCCAGCAGCTCTTCAGAAATCAAAAACATTCAGTACTTC. It yields the protein CASSSSEIKNIQYF. The whole variable domain, remainder taken from reference TRBV7-9 and TRBJ2-4, is DTGVSQNPRHKITKRGQNVTFRCDPISEHNRLYWYRQTLGQGPEFLTYFQNEAQLEKSRLLSDRFSAERPKGSFSTLEIQRTEQGDSAMYLCASSSSEIKNIQYFGAGTRLSVL.

This chain uses TRBV19 with TRBJ1-3, with D hard to call. V was cut by 2 bases and J by 2 bases, with 10 bases left in between. CDR3 length: 15 amino acids. Germline lookup yields CDR1 LNHDA and CDR2 SQIVND (reference sequence). The CDR3 spells CASSISPGTGNTIYF. The CDR3 nucleotides are TGTGCCAGTAGTATAAGTCCGGGTACTGGAAACACCATATATTTT.

V gene TRBV11-2 combines with J gene TRBJ1-1; 8 bases map to TRBD1. The germline CDR1 and CDR2 sequences are SGHAT and FQNNGV. The CDR3 contains 15 residues. The junction had 10 bases not matched to a gene; V was cut back by 6 bases and J by 4 bases. CDR3 in amino acids: CASSPGGRMGTEAFF. In DNA form, the CDR3 reads TGTGCCAGCAGTCCAGGGGGCAGGATGGGCACTGAAGCTTTCTTT. The variable domain in full, completed from reference TRBV11-2 and TRBJ1-1, reads EAGVAQSPRYKIIEKRQSVAFWCNPISGHATLYWYQQILGQGPKLLIQFQNNGVVDDSQLPKDRFSAERLKGVDSTLKIQPAKLEDSAVYLCASSPGGRMGTEAFFGQGTRLTVV.